This TCR beta chain came from a study of T cell responses to AZD1222 COVID-19 vaccine. Notes on this clone: Its antigen remains unknown.

TCRdb keeps only in-frame clones here, not all; method: immunoSEQ multiplex PCR. The repertoire has some 130,000 clones, roughly nine tenths of them found once; the top ten carry over 8%. Findings of the study overall: Donor demographics were predominantly white British with a female majority; clonal diversity may be underestimated. Every sample of the repertoires postdated the peak T cell response.

This material consisted of peripheral blood, taken 28 days after the second AZD1222 dose. The clonotype originates from an adult who received the AZD1222 COVID-19 vaccine.

CDR3 residues: CASRIGYTEAFF. CDR3 coding DNA: TGTGCCAGCAGGATAGGGTACACTGAAGCTTTCTTT. The V gene is TRBV11-2, the J gene TRBJ1-1, with no clear D. In germline, CDR1 is SGHAT, CDR2 FQNNGV. V lost 6 bases, J lost 3 bases, and 8 bases lay in between. This CDR3 comprises 12 residues. Together with reference TRBV11-2 and TRBJ1-1, the CDR3 gives the full variable domain: EAGVAQSPRYKIIEKRQSVAFWCNPISGHATLYWYQQILGQGPKLLIQFQNNGVVDDSQLPKDRFSAERLKGVDSTLKIQPAKLEDSAVYLCASRIGYTEAFFGQGTRLTVV.